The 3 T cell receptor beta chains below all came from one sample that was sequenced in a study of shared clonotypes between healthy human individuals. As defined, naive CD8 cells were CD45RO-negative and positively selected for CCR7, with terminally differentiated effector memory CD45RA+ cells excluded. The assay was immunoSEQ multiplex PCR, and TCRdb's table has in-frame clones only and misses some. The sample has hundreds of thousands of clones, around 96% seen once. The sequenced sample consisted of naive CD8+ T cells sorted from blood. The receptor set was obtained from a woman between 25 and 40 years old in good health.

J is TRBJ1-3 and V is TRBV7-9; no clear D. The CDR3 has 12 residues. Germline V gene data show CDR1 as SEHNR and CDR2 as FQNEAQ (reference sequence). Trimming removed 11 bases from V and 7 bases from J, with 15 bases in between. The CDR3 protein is CASAGLRNTIYF. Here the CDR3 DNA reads TGTGCCTCGGCGGGTCTTAGGAACACCATATATTTT.

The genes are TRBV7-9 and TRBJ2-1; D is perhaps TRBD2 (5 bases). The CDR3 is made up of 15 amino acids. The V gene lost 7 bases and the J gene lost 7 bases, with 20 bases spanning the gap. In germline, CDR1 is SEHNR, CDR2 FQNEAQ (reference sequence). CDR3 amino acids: CASTKMESSGNEQFF. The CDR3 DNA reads TGTGCCAGCACCAAAATGGAGAGCTCGGGGAATGAGCAGTTCTTC.

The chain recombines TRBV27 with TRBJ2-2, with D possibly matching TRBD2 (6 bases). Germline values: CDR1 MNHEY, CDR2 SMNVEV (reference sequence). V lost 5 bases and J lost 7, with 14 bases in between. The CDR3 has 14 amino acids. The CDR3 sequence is CASSHGTPNGELFF. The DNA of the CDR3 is TGTGCCAGCAGTCATGGGACTCCAAACGGGGAGCTGTTTTTT.